This TCR beta chain emerged from a study of pediatric ulcerative colitis (dated by TCRdb to 2018 to 2020). About the investigation overall: Among the ulcerative colitis patients, fewer than ten had pancolitis and two had left-sided colitis, and histology in every patient was consistent with ulcerative colitis. Roughly nine newly diagnosed, treatment-naive pediatric ulcerative colitis patients and a handful of non-IBD control children each provided paired blood and rectal samples. Using the Pediatric Ulcerative Colitis Activity Index, a couple of patients were classed as having mild disease, several as having moderate disease and three as having acute severe colitis. What the research found in general, with its limitations: Only four individuals were included in the healthy control group, which was small. Because repertoires were derived from total lymphocyte DNA, patterns in rare subsets such as regulatory T cells may not have been reflected. Features of the rectal repertoire distinguished controls, mild-moderate colitis patients and acute severe colitis patients, and in acute severe colitis, rectal diversity was reduced because of clonal expansions. Clonal overlap between a subject's own blood and rectum was significantly greater in ulcerative colitis patients than in controls, which suggests more T cell trafficking to inflamed tissue. Two rectal CDR3 clonotypes turned up in every ulcerative colitis patient but in none of the controls. Blood-derived T cells may have been included in rectal pinch biopsies, especially in patients with overt colitis. For technical reasons, blood samples from a couple of patients gave substantially fewer templates, and these samples were excluded from the blood-rectal overlap analysis.

V trim: 4 bases; J trim: 7 bases; unmatched bases: 12. CDR1 and CDR2 are read off the germline V gene as SGHRS and YFSETQ. The CDR3 sequence holds 17 residues, the cysteine and phenylalanine included. The only DNA kept is the CDR3, 51 bases in frame from the first base. During colonoscopy, one to two pinch biopsies were obtained from the rectum for research purposes. No immunosuppressive medication had been given to the ulcerative colitis patients before the diagnostic colonoscopy. Before DNA isolation, rectal biopsies were subjected to proteinase K digestion. The Wizard kit (Promega) was used to extract genomic DNA from blood and intestinal samples. Using the immunoSEQ TRB Survey service, rearranged CDR3 beta regions were amplified from genomic DNA with multiplex V and J primers. To keep sequencing depth equal across samples, survey-level depth of up to 500,000 reads per sample was applied. The libraries were purified, combined into pools and sequenced with Illumina technology. Regarding the original processing steps: Productive clonality, sample overlap, pairwise scatters, CDR3 beta length, V/D/J gene usage and productiveness were all assessed with the immunoSEQ online tools. Alongside Shannon and Simpson indices, calculated diversity was computed as the number of unique rearrangements divided by total templates, multiplied by 100. Principal component analysis used the R prcomp function and ggbiplot package on Z-score normalized data. Morisita's index was used to measure clonal overlap between blood and rectum within each subject. As stored in TCRdb, this immuneACCESS dataset retains in-frame rearrangements with V and J assigned. A fraction of the clones does not appear; measured against another copy, unresolved V genes explain less than half of the discrepancy, and the remainder lacks a known reason. The V and J calls and clone size were taken over from that table, and D and trimming were inferred from the DNA. The sample yields about 24,000 clones; 70% to 75% were counted once. Clones ranked in the top ten supply 7.8% of the sample.

A note on this clone: What this receptor recognizes is not known. The sample holds no much larger clone one base away, and base qualities are not on file.

The sequenced material came from gut tissue. The chain is encoded by TRBV5-1 joined to TRBJ2-2; 11 nucleotides in the junction match TRBD2. This TCR was recovered from a boy younger than 18 with severe ulcerative colitis. The CDR3 reads as follows: CASSPPPTSGRIGELFF. The DNA sequence is TGCGCCAGCAGCCCCCCCCCTACTAGCGGGAGAATCGGGGAGCTGTTTTTT.